This TCR beta chain was captured by sequencing in a study of read filtering for tumor transcriptome and immune sequencing. Molecular barcoded adaptors covering alpha/delta and beta/gamma chains were used on 400 ng RNA. TCRdb independently ran MiXCR on the reads; one entry per CDR3 protein. The sample contains about 60,000 distinct CDR3 sequences, over 11% of which appear only once. V was pared by 4 bases and J by 2 bases, with 5 bases of the junction left unmatched. This CDR3 comprises 15 residues. The germline V gene encodes CDR1 SGHRS and CDR2 YFSETQ. The V gene is TRBV5-1, the J gene TRBJ2-5, with 10 positions matching TRBD2. Source material: a population of CD138-negative cells sorted from bone marrow. The sequence derives from a donor aged 40 or over with multiple myeloma. The CDR3 coding sequence is TGCGCCAGCAGCCGCGGGACTAGCGCTCAAGAGACCCAGTACTTC. Translation: CASSRGTSAQETQYF.